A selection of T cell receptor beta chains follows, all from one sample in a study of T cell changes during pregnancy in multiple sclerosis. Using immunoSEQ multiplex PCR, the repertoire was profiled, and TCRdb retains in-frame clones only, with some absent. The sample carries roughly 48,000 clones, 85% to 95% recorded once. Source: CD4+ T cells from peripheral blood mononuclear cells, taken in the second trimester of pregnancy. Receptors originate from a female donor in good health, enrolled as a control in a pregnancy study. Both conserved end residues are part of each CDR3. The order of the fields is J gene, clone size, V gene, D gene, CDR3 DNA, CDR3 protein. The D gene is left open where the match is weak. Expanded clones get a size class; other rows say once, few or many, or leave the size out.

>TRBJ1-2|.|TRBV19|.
TGTGCCAGTAGTATATGGGGAGCTAACTATGGCTACACCTTC
CASSIWGANYGYTF
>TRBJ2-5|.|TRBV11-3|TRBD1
TGTGCCAGCAAGGCAGGGGGTCAAGAGACCCAGTACTTC
CASKAGGQETQYF
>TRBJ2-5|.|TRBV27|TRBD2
TGTGCCAGCAGTCCCCGGACTAGCGGCGGAGAGACCCAGTACTTC
CASSPRTSGGETQYF
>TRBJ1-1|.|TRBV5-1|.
TGCGCCAGCAGCTTGGCTCCCCCGAACACTGAAGCTTTCTTT
CASSLAPPNTEAFF
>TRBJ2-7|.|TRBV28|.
TGTGCCAGCAGTTTTAATATGCCCGAGACGGAGTACGAGCAGTACTTC
CASSFNMPETEYEQYF
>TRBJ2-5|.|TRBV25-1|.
TGTGCCAGCAGTGACCCAAGGCCGGAGGGAGCAGAGACCCAGTACTTC
CASSDPRPEGAETQYF
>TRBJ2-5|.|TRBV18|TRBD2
TGTGCCAGCTCACCACTGGGGGGGGAGACCCAGTACTTC
CASSPLGGETQYF
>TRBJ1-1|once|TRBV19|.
TGTGCCAGCGGGACTGAAGCTTTCTTT
CASGTEAFF
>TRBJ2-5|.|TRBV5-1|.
TGCGCCAGCAGCTGGGGGGGGGCCGCCCAAGAGACCCAGTACTTC
CASSWGGAAQETQYF
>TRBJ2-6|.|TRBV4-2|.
TGTGCCAGCAGCCAAGTTAGCTCTGGGGCCAACGTCCTGACTTTC
CASSQVSSGANVLTF
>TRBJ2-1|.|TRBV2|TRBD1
TGTGCCAGCAAATTCGACAGGGGAGAGTTCTTC
CASKFDRGEFF
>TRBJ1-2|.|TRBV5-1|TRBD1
TGCGCCAGCAGAACCGGGACAGGGGGCTATGGCTACACCTTC
CASRTGTGGYGYTF
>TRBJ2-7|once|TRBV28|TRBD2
TGTGCCAGCAGTGATAGCGGGACATACGAGCAGTACTTC
CASSDSGTYEQYF
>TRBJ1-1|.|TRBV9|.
TGTGCCAGCAGCGTAGGTGGAGGTATGAACACTGAAGCTTTCTTT
CASSVGGGMNTEAFF
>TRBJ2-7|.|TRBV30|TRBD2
TGTGCCTGGAGTGTACGTGGGACTAGCGGGATCGGCGAGCAGTACTTC
CAWSVRGTSGIGEQYF
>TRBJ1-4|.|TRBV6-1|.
TGTGCCAGCAGTCTTCACAGTACTAATGAAAAACTGTTTTTT
CASSLHSTNEKLFF
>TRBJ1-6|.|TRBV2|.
TGTGCCACCACCGAGGTTCACACATCACCCCTCCACTTT
CATTEVHTSPLHF
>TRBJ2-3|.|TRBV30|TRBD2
TGTGCCTGGAGTGTGGGACTAGCAGCAGATACGCAGTATTTT
CAWSVGLAADTQYF
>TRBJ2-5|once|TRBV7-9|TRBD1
TGTGCCAGCAGGACAGGGGTCCACCAAGAGACCCAGTACTTC
CASRTGVHQETQYF
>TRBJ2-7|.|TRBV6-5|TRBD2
TGTGCCAGCAGACCGGGACTAGCGACTACCTACGAGCAGTACTTC
CASRPGLATTYEQYF
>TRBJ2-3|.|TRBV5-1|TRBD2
TGCGCCAGCAGCCCGGGACTAGCGGGGCCAGATACGCAGTATTTT
CASSPGLAGPDTQYF
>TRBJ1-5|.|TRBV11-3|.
TGTGCCAGCAGCTTTAGGGCAGGGGATAGGGGCAATCAGCCCCAGCATTTT
CASSFRAGDRGNQPQHF
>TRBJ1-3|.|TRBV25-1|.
TGTGCCAGCAGTATAAGCTCCGGAAACACCATATATTTT
CASSISSGNTIYF
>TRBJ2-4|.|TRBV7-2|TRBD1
TGTGCCAGCAGCCTGAACCGGGACAGAGGGATTCAGTACTTC
CASSLNRDRGIQYF
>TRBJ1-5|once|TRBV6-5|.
TGTGCCAGCAGTTACGACAGGAAGCAGCCCCAGCATTTT
CASSYDRKQPQHF
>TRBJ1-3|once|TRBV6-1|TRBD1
TGTGCCAGCAGCGAGGGGGCACCCTCTGGAAACACCATATATTTT
CASSEGAPSGNTIYF
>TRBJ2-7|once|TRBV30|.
TGTGCCTGGAGGGGAGTACAGACCTACGAGCAGTACTTC
CAWRGVQTYEQYF
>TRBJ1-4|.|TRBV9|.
TGTGCCAGCAGCAGAGTTGCAACTAATGAAAAACTGTTTTTT
CASSRVATNEKLFF
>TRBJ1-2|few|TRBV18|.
TGTGCCAGCTCACCCCCTCTTACAGGGCACTATGGCTACACCTTC
CASSPPLTGHYGYTF
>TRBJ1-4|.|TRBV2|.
TGTGCCAGCAGTCCCCGGGAGTATAATGAAAAACTGTTTTTT
CASSPREYNEKLFF
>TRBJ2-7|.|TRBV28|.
TGTGCCAGCAGCCACGGGACTCCCTTCTCCTACGAGCAGTACTTC
CASSHGTPFSYEQYF
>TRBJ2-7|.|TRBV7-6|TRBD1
TGTGCCAGCAGCTTAGCGGGACAGAGTTTATACGAGCAGTACTTC
CASSLAGQSLYEQYF
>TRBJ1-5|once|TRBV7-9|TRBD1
TGTGCCAGCAGCTCAGGACAGGGGAGGGGTTGGAGCAATCAGCCCCAGCATTTT
CASSSGQGRGWSNQPQHF
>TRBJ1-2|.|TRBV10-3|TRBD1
TGTGCCATCAGTGAGTGGACAGGGGGCGTTCCAGATAAGCTCTATGGCTACACCTTC
CAISEWTGGVPDKLYGYTF
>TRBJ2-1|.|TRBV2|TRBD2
TGTGCCAGCCGAACGAGAGCGGGAGGGTCTGTCAATGAGCAGTTCTTC
CASRTRAGGSVNEQFF
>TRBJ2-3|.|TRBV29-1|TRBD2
TGCAGCGTTGCTAGCGGGGGGATCATCGATACGCAGTATTTT
CSVASGGIIDTQYF
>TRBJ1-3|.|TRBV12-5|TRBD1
TGTGCTAGTGGTACTCGGACAGGGACTGGAAACACCATATATTTT
CASGTRTGTGNTIYF
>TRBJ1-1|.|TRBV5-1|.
TGCGCCAGCAGCTGGACGGGACTGGGCACTGAAGCTTTCTTT
CASSWTGLGTEAFF
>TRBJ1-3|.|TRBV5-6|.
TGTGCCAGCAGCCCCCGGTTTTCTGGAAACACCATATATTTT
CASSPRFSGNTIYF
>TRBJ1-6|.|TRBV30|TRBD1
TGTGCCTGGCGTTACTCCCACAGCACGGGGACAGCTAATTCACCCCTCCACTTT
CAWRYSHSTGTANSPLHF
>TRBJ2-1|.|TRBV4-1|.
TGCGCCAGCAGCCAGAGGACAGAATACAATGAGCAGTTCTTC
CASSQRTEYNEQFF
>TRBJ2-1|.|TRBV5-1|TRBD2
TGCGCCAGCAGCTTTTGGACTAGCCCTAGTCATGAGCAGTTCTTC
CASSFWTSPSHEQFF
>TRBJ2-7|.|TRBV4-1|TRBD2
TGCGCCAGCAGCCAAAAAAGGCCGGGGACTAGCGGGAGGGAAAGGTACGAGCAGTACTTC
CASSQKRPGTSGRERYEQYF
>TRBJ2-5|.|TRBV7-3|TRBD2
TGTGCCAGCAGCTCTCTAGCGGGAGATAGTGAGACCCAGTACTTC
CASSSLAGDSETQYF
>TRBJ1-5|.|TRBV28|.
TGTGCCAGCAGCCTGGGAGGGCCCCAGCATTTT
CASSLGGPQHF
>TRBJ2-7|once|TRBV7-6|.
TGTGCCAGCAGCGGATTAACGGGAGAGGGCGAGCAGTACTTC
CASSGLTGEGEQYF
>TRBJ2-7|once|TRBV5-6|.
TGTGCCAGCAGCTTCGGCAGGTGGATCGAGCAGTACTTC
CASSFGRWIEQYF
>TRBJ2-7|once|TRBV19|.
TGTGCCAGTAGTATAACAGTCCTCCCATCCTACGAGCAGTACTTC
CASSITVLPSYEQYF
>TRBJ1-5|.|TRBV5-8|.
TGTGCCAGCAGCTTGATAACAGGAAGACAGCCCCAGCATTTT
CASSLITGRQPQHF
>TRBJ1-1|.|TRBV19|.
TGTGCCAGTAGTATCGGAACAGTCATGAACACTGAAGCTTTCTTT
CASSIGTVMNTEAFF
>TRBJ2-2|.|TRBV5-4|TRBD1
TGTGCCAGCAGCTCGGCCCGGACAGGGGTTGACACCGGGGAGCTGTTTTTT
CASSSARTGVDTGELFF
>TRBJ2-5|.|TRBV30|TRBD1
TGTGCCTGGAGTGTAGGGACAGTCCAAGAGACCCAGTACTTC
CAWSVGTVQETQYF
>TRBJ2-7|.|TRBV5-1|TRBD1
TGCGCCAGCAGCTTGAGGCCCGGGACAGCTACCTACGAGCAGTACTTC
CASSLRPGTATYEQYF
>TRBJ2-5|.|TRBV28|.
TGTGCCAGCAGTTTACCGGTCCAAGAGACCCAGTACTTC
CASSLPVQETQYF
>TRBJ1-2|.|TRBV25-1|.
TGTGCCAGCAGACCTACTTCCGGGGGAGAATATAACTATGGCTACACCTTC
CASRPTSGGEYNYGYTF
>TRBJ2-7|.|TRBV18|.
TGTGCCAGCTCACCAGTCAGGGACTCCTACGAGCAGTACTTC
CASSPVRDSYEQYF
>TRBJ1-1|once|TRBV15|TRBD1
TGTGCCACCAGCAAACAACAGGGGGCTAACACTGAAGCTTTCTTT
CATSKQQGANTEAFF
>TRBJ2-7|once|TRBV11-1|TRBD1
TGTGCCAGCAGCGACCGGGACAGGACTTCCTACGAGCAGTACTTC
CASSDRDRTSYEQYF